Listed here is a single TCR beta chain. The data were taken from a study of identifying expanded T cells in peripheral blood. Sequencing was performed with immunoSEQ multiplex PCR; in TCRdb, only in-frame clones are kept and a portion is missing. In the table there are approximately 130,000 clones, 84% of which are singletons. V dropped 3 bases and J dropped 2; count of bases not matched to a gene: 14. Per germline, CDR1 MGHRA and CDR2 YSYEKL. CDR3 length equals 18 residues. Material for sequencing was blood. V usage is TRBV4-1 and J usage is TRBJ2-3, with TRBD1 matching over 7 bases. The origin of this receptor is a person aged 18-70 years in good health. CDR3 sequence: CASSHYTRLGQYTDTQYF. CDR3 sequence (DNA): TGCGCCAGCAGCCATTATACTAGACTGGGACAGTACACAGATACGCAGTATTTT.